This T cell receptor (beta chain) emerged from a study of blood T cell repertoires in COVID-19. Study-level information: The analysed material was cDNA or gDNA that came from T cells, B-cell-depleted T cells, or PBMCs.

Assay: immunoSEQ multiplex PCR; the TCRdb copy retains only in-frame clones and omits some. The table records about 270,000 clones, 82% of them present only once. Sequencing was performed on peripheral blood. This TCR was recovered from a woman between 18 and 30 years old with acute or convalescent COVID-19.

CDR3 sequence reads: CASEIPQGQEGGSPLHF. The CDR3 nucleotides read TGTGCCAGCGAGATCCCTCAAGGGCAGGAGGGTGGTTCACCCCTCCACTTT. J is TRBJ1-6 and V is TRBV21-1. TRBV21-1 is described as a pseudogene. The CDR3 sequence is 17 residues long.